These 16 T cell receptor beta chains were all obtained from the same sample, sequenced in a study of cytomegalovirus exposure and HLA in healthy donors. PCR used 60 Vbeta primers and 13 Jbeta primers. This table comes from immunoSEQ multiplex PCR, and its TCRdb copy is limited to in-frame clones, with some not included. Here the sample spans 200,000 or so clones, approximately 81% being singletons. Sequenced: PBMCs. The receptors here all came from a woman under 30 in good health and CMV-seropositive.

The rearrangement uses TRBV30 and TRBJ1-2, with no clear D. Looked up from germline, CDR1 is GTSNPN and CDR2 is SVGIG (reference sequence). CDR3 length equals 13 residues. V was pared by 8 bases and J by 4 bases, with 17 bases between. The DNA of the CDR3 is TGTGCCGGAGAACCGGCGAGAATCTATGGCTACACCTTC. The encoded protein is CAGEPARIYGYTF.

Points on this clone: The identical CDR3 is also encoded by other nucleotide sequences in the sample. The chain employs TRBV19 and TRBJ1-1, with D maybe TRBD1 (5 bases). Trimming took 5 bases from V and 4 from J, leaving 17 bases between them. CDR1 and CDR2 from the germline V gene are LNHDA and SQIVND (reference sequence). This CDR3 region has 15 residues. The CDR3 region is CASSAYTGGVTEAFF. Here the CDR3 DNA reads TGTGCCAGTAGTGCCTATACCGGAGGGGTCACTGAAGCTTTCTTT.

The V and J genes are TRBV5-8 and TRBJ2-3, with a tentative D call TRBD2 (6 bases). The CDR3 has 14 residues. Germline V gene lookup returns CDR1 SGHTS and CDR2 YDEGEE. Trimming left V 5 bases short and J 4 bases short, with 14 bases between. Here the CDR3 DNA reads TGTGCCAGCAGTCGCGGGGTAGGGCCAGATACGCAGTATTTT. This translates into CASSRGVGPDTQYF. The whole variable domain, remainder taken from reference TRBV5-8 and TRBJ2-3, is EAGVTQSPTHLIKTRGQQATLRCSPISGHTSVYWYQQALGLGLQFLLWYDEGEERNRGNFPPRFSGRQFPNYSSELNVNALELEDSALYLCASSRGVGPDTQYFGPGTRLTVL.

The V call is TRBV5-4, the J call TRBJ2-7; tentative D call: TRBD1 (6 bases). CDR3 length equals 13 residues. The germline gives CDR1 SGHNT, CDR2 YYREEE (reference sequence). V lost 4 bases to trimming and J lost 6 bases, with 14 bases between them. The CDR3: CASSPRTATEQYF. DNA for the CDR3: TGTGCCAGCAGCCCCAGGACAGCAACCGAGCAGTACTTC.

The chain is built from TRBV5-1 and TRBJ1-1; 9 bases match TRBD1. The CDR3 is made up of 16 amino acids. The ends lost 2 bases at V and 1 base at J; junction bases unmatched: 6. From germline, CDR1 is SGHRS and CDR2 YFSETQ. The CDR3 region has the DNA TGCGCCAGCAGCTTAGGGGGACAGGGAACGAACACTGAAGCTTTCTTT. Its translation: CASSLGGQGTNTEAFF.

The chain is built from TRBV5-4 and TRBJ2-1, with 7 positions matching TRBD1. J gave up 2 bases and V 8 bases, and 7 bases lay outside the gene matches. The germline gives CDR1 SGHNT, CDR2 YYREEE (reference sequence). This CDR3 spans 14 amino acids. As DNA, the CDR3 is TGTGCCAGTTTCGACAGGGACACCTACAATGAGCAGTTCTTC. Protein: CASFDRDTYNEQFF.

The chain combines TRBV28 with TRBJ2-5; D is unclear. Gene TRBJ2-7 matches the end of the DNA better, so the J call may be wrong. CDR3 length: 12 residues. Germline V gene lookup returns CDR1 MDHEN and CDR2 SYDVKM. CDR3 amino acids: CASSYSSYEQYF. DNA for the CDR3: TGTGCCAGCAGCTATAGCTCCTACGAGCAGTACTTC.

The J gene is TRBJ2-1, the V gene TRBV7-9, with 10 positions matching TRBD1. The CDR3 totals 14 residues. Germline-derived CDR1 and CDR2 are SEHNR and FQNEAQ (reference sequence). The junction had 9 bases not matched to a gene; V was cut back by 7 bases and J by 9 bases. CDR3 sequence (DNA): TGTGCCAGCACCAATCGGGACAGGGGTCCTGAGCAGTTCTTC. It codes for CASTNRDRGPEQFF.

The gene calls are TRBV5-1 and TRBJ2-2; no definite D call. The ends were cut back, 4 bases at V and 3 bases at J, with 10 bases in the middle. The CDR3 runs 14 residues. Germline CDR1 is SGHRS and CDR2 is YFSETQ. The chain's CDR3 is CASSIQPDTGELFF. The CDR3 DNA is TGCGCCAGCAGCATACAACCTGACACCGGGGAGCTGTTTTTT.

This chain joins TRBV9 and TRBJ1-1, with TRBD1 as a possible D gene (5 bases). Germline CDR1 is SGDLS and CDR2 is YYNGEE. The germline V and J ends were trimmed by 4 bases and 9 bases, with 16 bases remaining between them. The CDR3 is 13 residues long. The CDR3 DNA follows: TGTGCCAGCAGCATAAATCTGGACACGAAAGCTTTCTTT. Translating gives CASSINLDTKAFF. The full variable domain, completed using reference TRBV9 and TRBJ1-1, is DSGVTQTPKHLITATGQRVTLRCSPRSGDLSVYWYQQSLDQGLQFLIQYYNGEERAKGNILERFSAQQFPDLHSELNLSSLELGDSALYFCASSINLDTKAFFGQGTRLTVV.

The chain recombines TRBV9 with TRBJ2-2, with TRBD2 matching 8 bases. This CDR3 is 17 amino acids long. With 6 bases clipped from V and 4 bases from J, the junction kept 14 bases outside the gene matches. The germline CDR1 and CDR2 sequences are SGDLS and YYNGEE. This chain's CDR3 is CASTGIFSGGATGELFF. CDR3 sequence (DNA): TGTGCCAGCACGGGGATCTTCAGCGGGGGTGCCACCGGGGAGCTGTTTTTT.

V and J are TRBV27 and TRBJ2-5; D possibly corresponds to TRBD1 (6 bases). CDR3 length: 14 amino acids. V was cut by 6 bases and J by 4 bases, with 15 bases left in between. Germline CDR1 is MNHEY and CDR2 is SMNVEV (reference sequence). The CDR3 spells CASRGSGAGETQYF. The CDR3 DNA is TGTGCCAGCAGGGGGTCAGGGGCCGGAGAGACCCAGTACTTC.

This clone was recorded only once. The rearrangement uses TRBV27 and TRBJ1-2, with D unresolved. V shed 3 bases and J shed 4 bases, with 6 bases lying between them. CDR1 is MNHEY and CDR2 is SMNVEV in the germline V gene (reference sequence). The CDR3 totals 12 residues. The CDR3 DNA follows: TGTGCCAGCAGTTTGTTATTCTATGGCTACACCTTC. Its protein product is CASSLLFYGYTF.

This chain joins TRBV5-8 and TRBJ2-2, with a weak D call TRBD2 (6 bases). Trimming pared 2 bases from V and 2 bases from J, leaving 13 bases between. Germline V CDR1 and CDR2: SGHTS, YDEGEE. The CDR3 contains 16 residues. CDR3 protein: CASSFGRTPNTGELFF. The CDR3, as DNA: TGTGCCAGCAGCTTTGGGAGGACACCCAACACCGGGGAGCTGTTTTTT.

This chain uses TRBV27 with TRBJ1-1, with a possible D match to TRBD1 (6 bases). Between the trimmed V and J ends, which lost 8 bases and 6 bases, there was a span of 19 bases. This CDR3 region has 14 residues. Germline V CDR1 and CDR2: MNHEY, SMNVEV (reference sequence). DNA for the CDR3: TGTGCCAGCGGATACAGGGCATCGGGGCCTGAAGCTTTCTTT. Translation: CASGYRASGPEAFF.

The CDR3 DNA follows: TGTGCCAGCGAAGGGACTACGTCGTACAATGAGCAGTTCTTC. It yields the protein CASEGTTSYNEQFF. The chain recombines TRBV6-6 with TRBJ2-1, with TRBD2 identical over 7 bases. This CDR3 region has 14 residues. Germline CDR1 and CDR2: MNHNY and SVGAGI (reference sequence). The J segment lost 4 bases and the V segment lost 8 bases, leaving 8 bases of the junction unmatched.